Below, one T cell receptor beta chain is given with its context. V lost 5 bases, J lost 2 bases, and 10 bases lay in between. Germline CDR1 reads SGHTA; CDR2 reads FQGTGA. The CDR3 length is 15 residues. The sample originates from a study of OX40 agonist ivuxolimab in advanced cancers. The assay was immunoSEQ multiplex PCR, and TCRdb's table has in-frame clones only and misses some. Among 40,000 to 50,000 clones, 89% were seen once, and the ten largest hold less than 0.7%. The clonotype originates from an adult with an advanced solid tumor such as melanoma, head and neck, liver or kidney cancer. Specimen: CD4+ or CD8+ T cells sorted from blood, collected in a trial of the OX40 agonist ivuxolimab. V usage is TRBV7-3 and J usage is TRBJ2-6; D perhaps matches TRBD2 (5 bases). The CDR3 DNA reads as TGTGCCAGCAGCCCCTTCGGGACTGGGGCCAACGTCCTGACTTTC. Translated, it gives CASSPFGTGANVLTF.